This TCR beta chain was captured in a study of T cell changes during pregnancy in multiple sclerosis. V dropped 3 bases and J dropped 2; count of bases not matched to a gene: 13. The CDR3 loop spans 19 amino acids. Germline V gives CDR1 GTSNPN, CDR2 SVGIG (reference sequence). TCRdb's copy holds only in-frame clones and misses some; the assay was immunoSEQ multiplex PCR. The repertoire holds just under 20,000 clones, with roughly nine tenths as singletons. The rearrangement uses TRBV30 and TRBJ2-3; 14 nucleotides agree with TRBD2. This material consisted of CD8+ T cells from peripheral blood mononuclear cells, taken in the second trimester of pregnancy. The receptor was isolated from a female donor in good health, enrolled as a control in a pregnancy study. CDR3 protein: CAWSRTDGTSGGLTDTQYF. The CDR3 nucleotides read TGTGCCTGGAGCAGGACAGATGGGACTAGCGGGGGCCTCACAGATACGCAGTATTTT. Full variable domain (rest looked up from reference TRBV30 and TRBJ2-3): SQTIHQWPATLVQPVGSPLSLECTVEGTSNPNLYWYRQAAGRGLQLLFYSVGIGQISSEVPQNLSASRPQDRQFILSSKKLLLSDSGFYLCAWSRTDGTSGGLTDTQYFGPGTRLTVL.